This TCR beta chain was sequenced during a study of OX40 agonist ivuxolimab in advanced cancers. Study-wide background: A diagnosis of hepatocellular carcinoma, melanoma, renal cell or head and neck cancer was present in dose-escalation patients. Among those enrolled, mean age was about 60 years (range about 23 to 90) and 75% to 85% were male.

This CDR3 spans 16 amino acids. The V end was cut by 2 bases, the J end by 7 bases, with 20 bases between. Germline V gene sequence: CDR1 LNHDA, CDR2 SQIVND (reference sequence). Profiling relied on immunoSEQ multiplex PCR, and the TCRdb table lists in-frame clones only, not all of them. The table has roughly 75,000 clones, more than 75% seen once. The chain combines TRBV19 with TRBJ2-5; TRBD1 might be the D (6 bases). This TCR was sampled from an adult with an advanced solid tumor such as melanoma, head and neck, liver or kidney cancer. The sequenced sample was CD4+ or CD8+ T cells sorted from blood, obtained in a trial of the OX40 agonist ivuxolimab. The DNA of the CDR3 is TGTGCCAGTAGTATATCGGAATCAGGGGAAGTAGGGACCCAGTACTTC. Amino acids: CASSISESGEVGTQYF.